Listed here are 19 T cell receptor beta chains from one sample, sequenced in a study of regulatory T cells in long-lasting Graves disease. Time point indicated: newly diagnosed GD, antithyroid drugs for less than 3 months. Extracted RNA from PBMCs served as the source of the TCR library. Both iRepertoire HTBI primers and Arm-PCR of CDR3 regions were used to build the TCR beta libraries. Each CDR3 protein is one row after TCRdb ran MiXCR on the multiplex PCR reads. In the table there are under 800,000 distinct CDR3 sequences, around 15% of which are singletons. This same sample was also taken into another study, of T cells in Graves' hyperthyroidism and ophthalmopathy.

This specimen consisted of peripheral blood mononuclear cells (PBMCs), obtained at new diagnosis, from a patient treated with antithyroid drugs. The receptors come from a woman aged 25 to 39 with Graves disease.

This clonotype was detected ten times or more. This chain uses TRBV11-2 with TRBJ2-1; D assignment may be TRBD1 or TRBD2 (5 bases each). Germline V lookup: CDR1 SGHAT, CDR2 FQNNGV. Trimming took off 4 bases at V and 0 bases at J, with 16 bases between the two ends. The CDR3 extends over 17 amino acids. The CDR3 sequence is CASSYRTANISYNEQFF. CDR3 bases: TGTGCCAGCAGCTACAGGACTGCTAACATCTCCTACAATGAGCAGTTCTTC.

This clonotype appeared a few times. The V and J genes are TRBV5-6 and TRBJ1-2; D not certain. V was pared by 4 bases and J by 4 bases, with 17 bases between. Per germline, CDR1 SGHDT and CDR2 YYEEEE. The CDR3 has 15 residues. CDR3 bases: TGTGCCAGCAGCGAACCGACAAGGAGAGGCTATGGCTACACCTTC. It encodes CASSEPTRRGYGYTF.

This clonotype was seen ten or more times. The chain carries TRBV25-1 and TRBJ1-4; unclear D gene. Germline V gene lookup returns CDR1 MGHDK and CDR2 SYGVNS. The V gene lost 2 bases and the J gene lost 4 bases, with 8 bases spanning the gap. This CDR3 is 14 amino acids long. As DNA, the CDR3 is TGTGCCAGCAGTGAACAACAGAGTAATGAAAAACTGTTTTTT. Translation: CASSEQQSNEKLFF.

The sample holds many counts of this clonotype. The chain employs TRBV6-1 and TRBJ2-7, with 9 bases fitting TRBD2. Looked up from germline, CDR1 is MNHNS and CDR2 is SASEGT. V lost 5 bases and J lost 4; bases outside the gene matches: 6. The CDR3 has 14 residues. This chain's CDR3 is CASSKTSGLYEQYF. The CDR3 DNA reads TGTGCCAGCAGTAAGACTAGCGGCCTTTACGAGCAGTACTTC.

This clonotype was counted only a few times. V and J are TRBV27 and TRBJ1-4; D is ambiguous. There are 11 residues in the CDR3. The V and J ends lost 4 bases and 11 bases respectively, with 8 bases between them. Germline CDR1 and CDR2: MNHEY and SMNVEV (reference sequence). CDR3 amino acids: CASSSGAKLFF. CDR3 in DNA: TGTGCCAGCAGTTCGGGAGCGAAACTGTTTTTT.

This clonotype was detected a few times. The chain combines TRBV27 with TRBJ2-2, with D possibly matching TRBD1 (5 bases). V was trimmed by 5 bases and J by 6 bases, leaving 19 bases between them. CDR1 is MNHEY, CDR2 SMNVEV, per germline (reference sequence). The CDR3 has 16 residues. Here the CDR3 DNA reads TGTGCCAGCAGTACAAACAGTGGGGCGAAGGCCGGGGAGCTGTTTTTT. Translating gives CASSTNSGAKAGELFF.

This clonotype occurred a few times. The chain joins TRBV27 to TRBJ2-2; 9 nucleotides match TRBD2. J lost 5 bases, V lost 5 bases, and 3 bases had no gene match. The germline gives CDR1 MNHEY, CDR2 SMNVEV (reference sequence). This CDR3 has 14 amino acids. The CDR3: CASSTGLATGELFF. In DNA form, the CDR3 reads TGTGCCAGCAGTACGGGACTAGCAACCGGGGAGCTGTTTTTT.

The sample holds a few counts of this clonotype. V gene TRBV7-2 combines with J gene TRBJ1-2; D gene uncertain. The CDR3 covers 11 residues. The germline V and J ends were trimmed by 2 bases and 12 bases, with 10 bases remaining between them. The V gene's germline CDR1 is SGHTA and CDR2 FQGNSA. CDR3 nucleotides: TGTGCCAGCAGCTTAATACCTGCTCACACCTTC. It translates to CASSLIPAHTF.

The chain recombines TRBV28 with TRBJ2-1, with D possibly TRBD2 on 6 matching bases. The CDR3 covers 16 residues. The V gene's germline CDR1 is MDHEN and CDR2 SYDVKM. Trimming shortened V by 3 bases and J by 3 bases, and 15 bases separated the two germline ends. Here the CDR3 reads CASSFTPGGNYNEQFF. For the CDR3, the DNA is TGTGCCAGCAGTTTTACCCCCGGGGGAAACTACAATGAGCAGTTCTTC.

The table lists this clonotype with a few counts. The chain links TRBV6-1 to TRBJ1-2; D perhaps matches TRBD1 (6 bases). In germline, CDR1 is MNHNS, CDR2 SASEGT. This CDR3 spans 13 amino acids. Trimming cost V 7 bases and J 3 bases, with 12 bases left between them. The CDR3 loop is CASTLQGDYGYTF. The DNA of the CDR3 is TGTGCCAGCACTTTACAGGGTGACTATGGCTACACCTTC.

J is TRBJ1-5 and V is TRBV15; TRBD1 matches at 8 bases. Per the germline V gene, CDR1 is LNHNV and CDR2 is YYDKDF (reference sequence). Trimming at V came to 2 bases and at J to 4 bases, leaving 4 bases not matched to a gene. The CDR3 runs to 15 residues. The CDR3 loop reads CATSRLDRENQPQHF. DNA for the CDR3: TGTGCCACCAGCAGACTGGACAGGGAGAATCAGCCCCAGCATTTT.

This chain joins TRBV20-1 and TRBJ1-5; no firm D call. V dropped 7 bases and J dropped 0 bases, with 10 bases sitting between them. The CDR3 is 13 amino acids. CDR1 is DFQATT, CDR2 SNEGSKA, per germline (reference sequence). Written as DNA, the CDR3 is TGCAGTGTCACTCCGGTTAGCAATCAGCCCCAGCATTTT. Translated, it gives CSVTPVSNQPQHF.

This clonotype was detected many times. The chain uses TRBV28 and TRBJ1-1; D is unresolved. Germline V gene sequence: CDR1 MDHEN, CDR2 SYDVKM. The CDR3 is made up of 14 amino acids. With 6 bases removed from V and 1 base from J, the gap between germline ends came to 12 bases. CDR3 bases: TGTGCCAGCAGGAAAAGGTGGGGGAACACTGAAGCTTTCTTT. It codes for CASRKRWGNTEAFF.

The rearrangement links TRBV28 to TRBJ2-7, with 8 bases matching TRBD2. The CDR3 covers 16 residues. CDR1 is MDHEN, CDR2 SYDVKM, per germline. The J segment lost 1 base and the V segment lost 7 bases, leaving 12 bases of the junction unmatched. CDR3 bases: TGTGCCAGCACCCCCGGGAGCGGGAGTTGGTCCTACGAGCAGTACTTC. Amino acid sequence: CASTPGSGSWSYEQYF. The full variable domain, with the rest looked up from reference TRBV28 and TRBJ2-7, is DVKVTQSSRYLVKRTGEKVFLECVQDMDHENMFWYRQDPGLGLRLIYFSYDVKMKEKGDIPEGYSVSREKKERFSLILESASTNQTSMYLCASTPGSGSWSYEQYFGPGTRLTVT.

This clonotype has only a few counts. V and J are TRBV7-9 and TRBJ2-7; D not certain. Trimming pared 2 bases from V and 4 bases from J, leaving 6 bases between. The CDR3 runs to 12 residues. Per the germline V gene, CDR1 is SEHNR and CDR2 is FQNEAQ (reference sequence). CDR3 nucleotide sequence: TGTGCCAGCAGCTTAACCGAATACGAGCAGTACTTC. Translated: CASSLTEYEQYF.

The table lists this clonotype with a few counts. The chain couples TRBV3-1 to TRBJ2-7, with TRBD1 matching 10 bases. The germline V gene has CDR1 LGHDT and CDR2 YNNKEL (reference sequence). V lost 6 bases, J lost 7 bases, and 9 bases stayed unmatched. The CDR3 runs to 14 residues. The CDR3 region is CASRPGQGSGEQYF. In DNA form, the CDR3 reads TGTGCCAGCAGACCGGGACAGGGGTCGGGAGAGCAGTACTTC.

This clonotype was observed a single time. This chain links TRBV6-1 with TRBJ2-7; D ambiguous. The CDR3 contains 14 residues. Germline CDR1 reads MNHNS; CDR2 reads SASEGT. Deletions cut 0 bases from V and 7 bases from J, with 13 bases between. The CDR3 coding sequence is TGTGCCAGCAGTGAAGCGCTTTCGAAGAAGGAGCAGTACTTC. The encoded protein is CASSEALSKKEQYF.

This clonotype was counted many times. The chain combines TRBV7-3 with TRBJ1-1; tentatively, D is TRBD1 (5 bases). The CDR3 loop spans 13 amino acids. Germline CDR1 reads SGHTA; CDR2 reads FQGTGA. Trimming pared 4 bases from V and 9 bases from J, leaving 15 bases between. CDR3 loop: CASSSVTRGQAFF. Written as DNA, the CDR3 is TGTGCCAGCAGCTCAGTTACAAGGGGCCAAGCTTTCTTT.

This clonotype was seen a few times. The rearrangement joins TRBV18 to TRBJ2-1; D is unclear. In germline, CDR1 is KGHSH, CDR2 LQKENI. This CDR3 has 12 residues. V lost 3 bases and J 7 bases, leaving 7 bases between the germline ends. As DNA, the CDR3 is TGTGCCAGCTCACCCACTATGAATGAGCAGTTCTTC. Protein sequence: CASSPTMNEQFF.